This T cell receptor beta chain was retrieved from a study of blood T cell repertoires in COVID-19. Study in general: The United States, Italy and Spain supplied acute and convalescent COVID-19 samples. Nucleic acid was either cDNA or gDNA, and it came from T cells, B-cell-depleted T cells, or PBMCs.

Original processing notes: By means of reference gene primer amplification, nucleated cell counts were estimated. The repertoire was sequenced with immunoSEQ multiplex PCR; TCRdb's copy has only in-frame clones and lacks some. V and J calls and clone size are given by that table; D and trimming were obtained from the DNA. The sample has about 140,000 clones, more than 80% seen once. Trimming cost V 0 bases and J 7 bases, with 10 bases left between them. This CDR3 comprises 13 residues. The chain carries TRBV12-3 or TRBV12-4 and TRBJ2-7, with D possibly being TRBD1 (6 bases). Source material: peripheral blood. The TCR originated in an elderly woman with acute or convalescent COVID-19. The CDR3 spells CASSLAQGGEQYF. In nucleotides, the CDR3 is TGTGCCAGCAGTTTAGCACAGGGCGGGGAGCAGTACTTC.